These T cell receptor beta chains were read from a single sample in a study of cytomegalovirus exposure and HLA in healthy donors. Repertoires were generated with immunoSEQ multiplex PCR, while TCRdb's copy carries only in-frame clones and drops some. The sample shows some 170,000 clones, more than 75% of them seen only once. Sequenced sample: PBMCs. The receptors were gathered from a man aged 18 to 30 in good health and CMV-seropositive. The CDR3 runs from the conserved cysteine through the conserved F or W. A D gene is named only where the DNA matches it firmly. A row's size may be missing; if present it is once, few, many or a size class.

v_gene,d_gene,j_gene,abundance,CDR3aa,CDR3nt
TRBV19,TRBD2,TRBJ2-3,few,CASSSQGGRAATQYF,TGTGCCAGTAGCTCCCAGGGCGGGAGGGCCGCTACGCAGTATTTT
TRBV7-9,.,TRBJ2-3,.,CASSLIGGPPDTQYF,TGTGCCAGCAGCTTAATCGGCGGGCCCCCAGATACGCAGTATTTT
TRBV18,.,TRBJ1-5,.,CASSENAGSRYQPQHF,TGTGCCAGCTCCGAAAATGCAGGGTCCCGATATCAGCCCCAGCATTTT
TRBV6-4,TRBD2,TRBJ2-2,.,CASRLAGGSDTGELFF,TGTGCCAGTCGACTAGCGGGGGGGTCGGACACCGGGGAGCTGTTTTTT
TRBV12-5,TRBD1,TRBJ2-7,.,CASGRGGTGDEQYF,TGTGCTAGTGGCCGGGGAGGGACAGGGGACGAGCAGTACTTC
TRBV5-4,TRBD2,TRBJ2-3,.,CASSLGGTTRDTQYF,TGTGCCAGCAGCTTGGGGGGGACTACTAGGGATACGCAGTATTTT
TRBV6-5,.,TRBJ2-7,.,CASSLARSSYEQYF,TGTGCCAGCAGTCTAGCGCGTAGCTCCTACGAGCAGTACTTC
TRBV28,.,TRBJ1-2,once,CASSLVGENYGYTF,TGTGCCAGCAGTTTAGTGGGCGAGAACTATGGCTACACCTTC
TRBV6-5,.,TRBJ1-2,.,CASSFSTNYGYTF,TGTGCCAGCAGTTTTTCTACTAACTATGGCTACACCTTC
TRBV19,TRBD1,TRBJ1-5,.,CASSTRGQALNQPQHF,TGTGCCAGTAGTACAAGGGGACAGGCACTCAATCAGCCCCAGCATTTT
TRBV5-1,.,TRBJ2-2,once,CASSWLAPSNTGELFF,TGCGCCAGCAGTTGGCTAGCGCCCTCGAACACCGGGGAGCTGTTTTTT
TRBV28,TRBD1,TRBJ1-2,.,CASSGTGGGNGYTF,TGTGCCAGCAGTGGCACAGGGGGCGGGAATGGCTACACCTTC
TRBV4-1,.,TRBJ1-1,.,CASSHTSVTEAFF,TGCGCCAGCAGCCACACGTCGGTGACTGAAGCTTTCTTT
TRBV19,TRBD2,TRBJ2-3,.,CASSIGLAGGSSTDTQYF,TGTGCCAGTAGTATAGGACTAGCGGGGGGGTCTAGCACAGATACGCAGTATTTT
TRBV6-1,TRBD1,TRBJ2-2,.,CASREGGTTGELFF,TGTGCCAGCAGGGAAGGGGGCACCACCGGGGAGCTGTTTTTT
TRBV7-2,TRBD2,TRBJ2-5,.,CASSFRLAAETQYF,TGTGCCAGCAGCTTCCGACTAGCGGCAGAGACCCAGTACTTC
TRBV5-1,TRBD2,TRBJ2-3,few,CASLRGGSTDTQYF,TGCGCCAGCTTACGCGGGGGAAGCACAGATACGCAGTATTTT
TRBV5-4,TRBD1,TRBJ1-5,.,CASSSRDREVILQEQPQHF,TGTGCCAGCAGCAGCCGGGACAGGGAGGTTATTCTGCAGGAGCAGCCCCAGCATTTT
TRBV6-6,.,TRBJ2-1,.,CASSYSTPIGGQFF,TGTGCCAGCAGTTACTCGACCCCCATTGGAGGGCAGTTCTTC
TRBV9,.,TRBJ2-1,.,CASSVAFGSEQFF,TGTGCCAGCAGCGTAGCGTTTGGCAGTGAGCAGTTCTTC
TRBV9,.,TRBJ2-1,.,CASSPQGGLNNEQFF,TGTGCCAGCAGCCCCCAGGGGGGCCTCAACAATGAGCAGTTCTTC
TRBV5-4,.,TRBJ2-7,.,CASSLGTGFSYEQYF,TGTGCCAGCAGCTTGGGTACGGGTTTCTCCTACGAGCAGTACTTC
TRBV7-8,TRBD1,TRBJ2-7,.,CASSQRWTGGYEQYF,TGTGCCAGCAGCCAACGTTGGACAGGGGGGTACGAGCAGTACTTC
TRBV2,.,TRBJ2-6,.,CARQVLTF,TGTGCCAGACAGGTCCTGACTTTC
TRBV7-2,.,TRBJ2-3,.,CASSLDWNTDTQYF,TGTGCCAGCAGCTTGGACTGGAACACAGATACGCAGTATTTT
TRBV27,.,TRBJ2-2,once,CASAREEGGELFF,TGTGCCAGCGCCCGAGAGGAGGGCGGGGAGCTGTTTTTT
TRBV4-2,TRBD1,TRBJ1-2,.,CASSQAADRADGYTF,TGTGCCAGCAGCCAAGCCGCGGACAGGGCTGATGGCTACACCTTC
TRBV5-1,.,TRBJ2-2,.,CASSLGGRELSGELFF,TGCGCCAGCAGCTTGGGGGGCAGGGAACTATCCGGGGAGCTGTTTTTT
TRBV7-2,.,TRBJ2-7,once,CASSYFSGNTYEQYF,TGTGCCAGCAGCTATTTTAGCGGAAACACCTACGAGCAGTACTTC